Shown below are 7 T cell receptor beta chains from a single sample sequenced in a study of circulating and synovial CD4+ cells in juvenile arthritis (dated by TCRdb to the mid-2010s). Receptors were amplified or captured by the immunoSEQ multiplex PCR assay. Here the immuneACCESS table is served through TCRdb, limited to in-frame sequences with V and J called. Missing clones are a known gap in these copies; in checked studies unresolved V genes cover under half, and the rest lacks a known reason. This sample gives about 33,000 clones in total; roughly 96% of them show up just once. Of the sample, under 0.2% falls within the top ten clones. What was sequenced was CD4+ T cells from blood. The receptor source for this set is a human donor with juvenile idiopathic arthritis.

This chain joins TRBV29-1 and TRBJ2-7; the match to TRBD1 covers 8 bases. This CDR3 has 12 residues. Looked up from germline, CDR1 is SQVTM and CDR2 is ANQGSEA. The V and J ends lost 5 bases and 7 bases, in that order; junction bases with no gene match: 7. The CDR3 region is CSVSRGRGEQYF. In nucleotides, the CDR3 is TGCAGCGTTAGCAGGGGGCGAGGGGAGCAGTACTTC.

This chain connects TRBV5-4 to TRBJ1-1, with 8 bases aligning to TRBD1. The germline CDR1 and CDR2 sequences are SGHNT and YYREEE (reference sequence). The junction had 5 bases not matched to a gene; V was cut back by 0 bases and J by 1 base. CDR3 length: 16 residues. CDR3 protein: CASSLGQGMGNTEAFF. Here the CDR3 DNA reads TGTGCCAGCAGCTTGGGACAGGGGATGGGGAACACTGAAGCTTTCTTT.

This clone was found once. This rearrangement joins TRBV5-1 to TRBJ2-2; a possible D gene is TRBD2 (6 bases). Trimming took 2 bases from V and 0 from J, leaving 11 bases between them. The CDR3 is 16 amino acids. CDR1 SGHRS and CDR2 YFSETQ come from the germline V gene. This chain's CDR3 is CASSFGDLTNTGELFF. CDR3 sequence (DNA): TGCGCCAGCAGCTTTGGGGACTTAACGAACACCGGGGAGCTGTTTTTT.

A remark on this clone: One end of the junction does not line up with germline, which may come from a read error. Different DNA sequences within this sample yield the same CDR3. The chain couples TRBV19 to TRBJ1-6; D is undetermined. The length of the CDR3 is 22 residues. In germline, CDR1 is LNHDA, CDR2 SQIVND (reference sequence). CDR3 amino acids: CASSADRGLISSTGSYNSPLHF. DNA for the CDR3: TGTGCCAGTAGTGCGGACCGGGGTCTGATATCCAGTACCGGCTCCTATAATTCCCCCCTCCACTTT.

The chain couples TRBV5-1 to TRBJ2-5; perhaps TRBD2 as D (6 bases). The CDR3 has 15 amino acids. Looked up from germline, CDR1 is SGHRS and CDR2 is YFSETQ. Trimming stripped 3 bases from V and 7 bases from J, with 19 bases between. This CDR3 is CASSWDGTGVMTQYF. The CDR3, as DNA: TGCGCCAGCAGCTGGGATGGGACTGGGGTCATGACCCAGTACTTC.

The chain joins TRBV28 to TRBJ1-2; 7 nucleotides line up with TRBD1. CDR3 size: 14 residues. V lost 5 bases and J lost 8; bases outside the gene matches: 11. From germline, CDR1 is MDHEN and CDR2 SYDVKM. CDR3 amino acids: CASSENRGGPGYTF. CDR3 DNA sequence: TGTGCCAGCAGTGAAAACAGGGGCGGCCCGGGCTACACCTTC.

The genes are TRBV30 and TRBJ2-7; possibly TRBD1 for D (5 bases). CDR3 length equals 14 residues. The V end lost 3 bases, the J end lost 4 bases, and 16 bases lay between the germline ends. Germline V lookup: CDR1 GTSNPN, CDR2 SVGIG (reference sequence). CDR3 sequence reads: CAWRAQGLHYEQYF. CDR3 DNA: TGTGCCTGGAGGGCCCAGGGTCTCCATTACGAGCAGTACTTC.